Listed below are T cell receptor beta chains from one sample, sequenced in a study of OX40 agonist ivuxolimab in advanced cancers. The method was immunoSEQ multiplex PCR; TCRdb's version includes in-frame clones alone and lacks a portion of them. This table holds tens of thousands of clones, around 81% found once. Specimen: CD4+ or CD8+ T cells sorted from blood, collected in a trial of the OX40 agonist ivuxolimab. The source of these receptors is an adult with an advanced solid tumor such as melanoma, head and neck, liver or kidney cancer. CDR3s include the opening cysteine and the closing phenylalanine or tryptophan. A D gene is named only where the DNA matches it firmly. A row's size may be missing; if present it is once, few, many or a size class.

d_gene	v_gene	abundance	j_gene	CDR3nt	CDR3aa
NA	TRBV6-5	NA	TRBJ2-7	TGTGCCAGCAGATCGGGCCTGATCTACGAGCAGTACTTC	CASRSGLIYEQYF
NA	TRBV5-1	NA	TRBJ2-7	TGCGCCAGCAGCCCCCGGGCAGGCGGCTCCTACGAGCAGTACTTC	CASSPRAGGSYEQYF
NA	TRBV6-5	NA	TRBJ1-3	TGTGCCAGCAGTTCGACCGGGACGGACGGAAACACCATATATTTT	CASSSTGTDGNTIYF
TRBD1	TRBV10-3	NA	TRBJ2-2	TGTGCCATTTCAGGGGGTTCCGGGGAGCTGTTTTTT	CAISGGSGELFF
NA	TRBV23-1	once	TRBJ2-1	TGCGCCAGCAGTCAATCATCGGGGTACAATGAGCAGTTCTTC	CASSQSSGYNEQFF
TRBD2	TRBV6-1	NA	TRBJ2-5	TGTGCCAGCAGTGAAGCTGTGACTAGCGGGGGGCGATACCAAGAGACCCAGTACTTC	CASSEAVTSGGRYQETQYF
NA	TRBV5-5	NA	TRBJ1-5	TGTGCCAGCAGCTTGAACGATCGAGGGCCCCAGCATTTT	CASSLNDRGPQHF
NA	TRBV18	NA	TRBJ2-7	TGTGCCAGCTCACCACCCGGAGGGGCCAAGTCCTACGAGCAGTACTTC	CASSPPGGAKSYEQYF
NA	TRBV19	NA	TRBJ2-1	TGTGCCAGTACTAGTACCCATAGTCCCGGCGGGACTGTTAGGAATGAGCAGTTCTTC	CASTSTHSPGGTVRNEQFF
NA	TRBV6-5	NA	TRBJ2-7	TGTGCCAGCAGTTCGTTCTGGGATCCGAACTACGAGCAGTACTTC	CASSSFWDPNYEQYF
NA	TRBV18	NA	TRBJ2-7	TGTGCCAGCTCACCCCTCCGGGGGAGCTCCTACGAGCAGTACTTC	CASSPLRGSSYEQYF
NA	TRBV30	NA	TRBJ1-2	TGTGCCTGGAAGCTTCAAGGGGTCTATGGCTACACCTTC	CAWKLQGVYGYTF
TRBD1	TRBV7-9	NA	TRBJ1-5	TGTGCCAGCAGCTTCCATACCGGGACAGGATATAGCAATCAGCCCCAGCATTTT	CASSFHTGTGYSNQPQHF
NA	TRBV11-2	NA	TRBJ2-1	TGTGCCAGCAGCTTATGGGGCCGGAGGGTGGTAAATGAGCAGTTCTTC	CASSLWGRRVVNEQFF
NA	TRBV6-5	NA	TRBJ1-2	TGTGCCAGCACGGGCGGTTATGGCTACACCTTC	CASTGGYGYTF
TRBD1	TRBV11-2	once	TRBJ1-1	TGTGCCAGCAGCTCCCAACATCAAAGACAGGGCAACACTGAAGCTTTCTTT	CASSSQHQRQGNTEAFF
TRBD1	TRBV19	NA	TRBJ2-1	TGTGCCAGTAGTCATAGGACAGGGTTGAATGAGCAGTTCTTC	CASSHRTGLNEQFF
TRBD1	TRBV2	once	TRBJ2-7	TGTGCCAGCAGACGGGGACAGGGCAACGAGCAGTACTTC	CASRRGQGNEQYF
NA	TRBV5-6	NA	TRBJ2-1	TGTGCCAGCAGCTTGGAGCGGGAGCAGTTCTTC	CASSLEREQFF
TRBD2	TRBV6-5	NA	TRBJ2-1	TGTGCCAGCAGTTCCAGCGGGGGCCCCTCCTACAATGAGCAGTTCTTC	CASSSSGGPSYNEQFF
NA	TRBV5-5	few	TRBJ2-7	TGTGCCAGCAGCTTGGGGGTGGGGAGTTACGAGCAGTACTTC	CASSLGVGSYEQYF
NA	TRBV5-6	NA	TRBJ2-7	TGTGCCAGCAGCTTGGCCGGGGCTAGGCGACCCGACGAGCAGTACTTC	CASSLAGARRPDEQYF
TRBD1	TRBV2	NA	TRBJ1-1	TGTGCCAGCAGTTTACAGGGGGCAGGGAACACTGAAGCTTTCTTT	CASSLQGAGNTEAFF
TRBD1	TRBV2	NA	TRBJ1-2	TGTGCCAGCAGCTCGGGACAGGGCAGAGGTGGCTACACCTTC	CASSSGQGRGGYTF
TRBD2	TRBV5-6	NA	TRBJ2-2	TGTGCCAGCAGCCTTTATAGCGGGAACGGGGAGCTGTTTTTT	CASSLYSGNGELFF
NA	TRBV14	NA	TRBJ1-1	TGTGCCAGCAGCCAAGACAGGGGAGGAAACACTGAAGCTTTCTTT	CASSQDRGGNTEAFF
NA	TRBV9	NA	TRBJ1-6	TGTGCCAGCAGCGTAGAGCCCGAAGGGTCACCCCTCCACTTT	CASSVEPEGSPLHF
TRBD2	TRBV5-1	NA	TRBJ2-5	TGCGCCAGCAACACCGGGGGGTTGGACCAAGAGACCCAGTACTTC	CASNTGGLDQETQYF